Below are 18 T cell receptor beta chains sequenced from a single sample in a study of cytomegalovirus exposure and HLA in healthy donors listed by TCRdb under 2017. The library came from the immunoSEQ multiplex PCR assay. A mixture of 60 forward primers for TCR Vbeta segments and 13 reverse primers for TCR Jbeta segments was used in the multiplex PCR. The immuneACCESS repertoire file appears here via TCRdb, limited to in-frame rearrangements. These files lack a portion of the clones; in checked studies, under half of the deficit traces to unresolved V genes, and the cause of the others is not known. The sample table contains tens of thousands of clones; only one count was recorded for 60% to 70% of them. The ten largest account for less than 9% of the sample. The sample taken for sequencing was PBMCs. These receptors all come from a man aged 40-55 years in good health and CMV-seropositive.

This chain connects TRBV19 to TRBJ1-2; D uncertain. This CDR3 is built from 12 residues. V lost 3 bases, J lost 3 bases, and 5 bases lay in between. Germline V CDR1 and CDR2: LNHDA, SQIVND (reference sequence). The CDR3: CASSMSDYGYTF. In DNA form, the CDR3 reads TGTGCCAGTAGTATGTCAGACTATGGCTACACCTTC.

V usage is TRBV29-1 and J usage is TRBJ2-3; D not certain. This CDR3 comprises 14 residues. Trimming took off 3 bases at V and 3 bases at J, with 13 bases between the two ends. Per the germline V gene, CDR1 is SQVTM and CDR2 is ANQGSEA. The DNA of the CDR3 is TGCAGCGTTGATGGCTCTTCATTTACAGATACGCAGTATTTT. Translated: CSVDGSSFTDTQYF.

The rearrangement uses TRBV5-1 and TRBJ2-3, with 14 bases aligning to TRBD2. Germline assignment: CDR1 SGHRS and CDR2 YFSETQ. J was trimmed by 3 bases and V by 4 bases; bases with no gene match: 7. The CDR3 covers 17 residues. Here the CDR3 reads CASSEGLAGGYTDTQYF. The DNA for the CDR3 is TGCGCCAGCAGCGAAGGACTAGCGGGAGGCTATACAGATACGCAGTATTTT.

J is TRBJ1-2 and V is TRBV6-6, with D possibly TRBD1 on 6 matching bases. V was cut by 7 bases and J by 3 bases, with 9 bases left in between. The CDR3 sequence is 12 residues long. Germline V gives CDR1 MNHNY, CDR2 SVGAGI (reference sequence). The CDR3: CASTRQDYGYTF. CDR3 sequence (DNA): TGTGCCAGCACCAGACAGGACTATGGCTACACCTTC.

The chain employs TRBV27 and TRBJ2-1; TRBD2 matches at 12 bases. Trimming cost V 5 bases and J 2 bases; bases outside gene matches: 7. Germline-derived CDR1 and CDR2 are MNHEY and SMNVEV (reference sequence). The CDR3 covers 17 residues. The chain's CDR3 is CASSPWTSGVAYNEQFF. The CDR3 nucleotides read TGTGCCAGCAGTCCCTGGACTAGCGGGGTTGCCTACAATGAGCAGTTCTTC.

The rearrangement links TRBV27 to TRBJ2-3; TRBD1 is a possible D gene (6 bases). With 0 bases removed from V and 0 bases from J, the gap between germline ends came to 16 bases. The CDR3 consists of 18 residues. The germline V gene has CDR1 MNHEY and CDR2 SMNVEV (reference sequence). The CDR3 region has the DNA TGTGCCAGCAGTTTATCGCCTTATAACAGGGTGAGCACAGATACGCAGTATTTT. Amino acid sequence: CASSLSPYNRVSTDTQYF.

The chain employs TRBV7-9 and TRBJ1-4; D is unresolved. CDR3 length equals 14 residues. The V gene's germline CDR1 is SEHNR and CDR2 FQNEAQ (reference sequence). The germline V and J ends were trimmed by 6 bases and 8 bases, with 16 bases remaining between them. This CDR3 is CASSPGPGSEKLFF. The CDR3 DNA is TGTGCCAGCAGTCCAGGTCCTGGATCAGAAAAACTGTTTTTT.

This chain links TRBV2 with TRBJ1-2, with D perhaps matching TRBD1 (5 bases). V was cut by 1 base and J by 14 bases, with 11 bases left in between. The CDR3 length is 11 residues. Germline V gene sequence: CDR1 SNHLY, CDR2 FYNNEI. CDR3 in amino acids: CASSEGQRGTF. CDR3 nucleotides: TGTGCCAGCAGTGAAGGACAGCGGGGGACCTTC.

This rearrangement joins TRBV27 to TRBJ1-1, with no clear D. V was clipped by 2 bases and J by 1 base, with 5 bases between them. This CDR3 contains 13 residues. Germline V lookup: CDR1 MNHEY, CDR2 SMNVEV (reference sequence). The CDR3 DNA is TGTGCCAGCAGTTTACAGAAGAACACTGAAGCTTTCTTT. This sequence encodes CASSLQKNTEAFF.

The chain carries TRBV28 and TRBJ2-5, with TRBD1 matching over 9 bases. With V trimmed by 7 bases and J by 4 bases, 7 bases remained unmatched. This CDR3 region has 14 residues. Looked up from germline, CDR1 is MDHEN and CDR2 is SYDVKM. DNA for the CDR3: TGTGCCAGCACCGAGGGGGGACAGGGAGAGACCCAGTACTTC. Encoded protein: CASTEGGQGETQYF. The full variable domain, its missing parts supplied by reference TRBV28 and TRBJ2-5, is DVKVTQSSRYLVKRTGEKVFLECVQDMDHENMFWYRQDPGLGLRLIYFSYDVKMKEKGDIPEGYSVSREKKERFSLILESASTNQTSMYLCASTEGGQGETQYFGPGTRLLVL.

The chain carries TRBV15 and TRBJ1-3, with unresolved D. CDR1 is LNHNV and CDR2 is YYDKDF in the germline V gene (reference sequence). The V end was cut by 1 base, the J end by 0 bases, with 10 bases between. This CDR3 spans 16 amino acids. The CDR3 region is CATSRGEGASGNTIYF. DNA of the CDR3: TGTGCCACCAGCAGAGGCGAGGGCGCCTCTGGAAACACCATATATTTT.

Written as DNA, the CDR3 is TGTGCCAGCAGCTCCTGGCGGGGCGGCTACACCTTC. It is translated as CASSSWRGGYTF. The chain employs TRBV5-8 and TRBJ1-2, with D possibly being TRBD1 (5 bases). Trimming took off 3 bases at V and 8 bases at J, with 11 bases between the two ends. CDR3 length equals 12 residues. Germline CDR1 and CDR2: SGHTS and YDEGEE.

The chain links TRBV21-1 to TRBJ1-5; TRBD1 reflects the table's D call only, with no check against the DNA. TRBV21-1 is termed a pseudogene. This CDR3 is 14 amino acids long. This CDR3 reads CASIHRGRWQPQHF. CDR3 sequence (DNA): TGTGCCAGCATCCACAGGGGGCGCTGGCAGCCCCAGCATTTT.

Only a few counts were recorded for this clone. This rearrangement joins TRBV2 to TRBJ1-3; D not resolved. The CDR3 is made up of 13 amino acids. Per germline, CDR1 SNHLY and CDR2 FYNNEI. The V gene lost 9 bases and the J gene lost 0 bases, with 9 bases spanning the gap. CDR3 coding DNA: TGTGCCAGTCTACTCCTCTCTGGAAACACCATATATTTT. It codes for CASLLLSGNTIYF. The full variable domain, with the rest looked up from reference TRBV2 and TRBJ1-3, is EPEVTQTPSHQVTQMGQEVILRCVPISNHLYFYWYRQILGQKVEFLVSFYNNEISEKSEIFDDQFSVERPDGSNFTLKIRSTKLEDSAMYFCASLLLSGNTIYFGEGSWLTVV.

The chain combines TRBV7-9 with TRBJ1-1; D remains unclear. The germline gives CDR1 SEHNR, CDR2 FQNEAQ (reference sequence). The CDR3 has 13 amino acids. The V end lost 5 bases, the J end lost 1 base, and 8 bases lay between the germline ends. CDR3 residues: CASSRGGNTEAFF. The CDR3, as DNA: TGTGCCAGCAGCCGCGGAGGGAACACTGAAGCTTTCTTT.

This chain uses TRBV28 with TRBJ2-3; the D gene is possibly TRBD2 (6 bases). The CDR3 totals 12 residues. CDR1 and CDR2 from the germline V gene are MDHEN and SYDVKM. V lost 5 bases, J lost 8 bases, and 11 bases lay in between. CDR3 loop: CASSMEGGTQYF. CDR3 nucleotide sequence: TGTGCCAGCAGTATGGAGGGCGGTACGCAGTATTTT.

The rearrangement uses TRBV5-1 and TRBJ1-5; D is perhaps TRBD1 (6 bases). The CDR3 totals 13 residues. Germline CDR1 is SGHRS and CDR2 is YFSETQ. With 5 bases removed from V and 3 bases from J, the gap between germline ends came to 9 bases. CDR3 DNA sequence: TGCGCCAGCAGTACAGGGTCCAATCAGCCCCAGCATTTT. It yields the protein CASSTGSNQPQHF.

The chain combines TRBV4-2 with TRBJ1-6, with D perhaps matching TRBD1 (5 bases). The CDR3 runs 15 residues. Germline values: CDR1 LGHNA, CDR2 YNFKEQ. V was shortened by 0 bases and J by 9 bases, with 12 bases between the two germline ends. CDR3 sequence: CASSQEIGAASPLHF. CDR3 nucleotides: TGTGCCAGCAGCCAAGAGATAGGGGCCGCTTCACCCCTCCACTTT.